This T cell receptor beta chain was retrieved from a study of graft-versus-host responses after intestinal transplantation. Germline V gene data show CDR1 as MGHRA and CDR2 as YSYEKL. CDR3 length: 15 amino acids. Trimming removed 4 bases at V and 3 bases at J, with 13 bases between. Graft tissue was processed to release intraepithelial and lamina propria lymphocytes. Using immunoSEQ multiplex PCR, the repertoire was profiled, and TCRdb retains in-frame clones only, with some absent. The sample yields roughly 4,100 clones, roughly 85% seen once. The chain has TRBV4-1 and TRBJ1-5; D is undetermined. The TCR comes from a human patient who received an intestinal transplant, so some T cells may come from the graft donor. The starting material was ileum tissue, obtained 650 to 670 days after intestinal transplant. This CDR3 reads CASSLVRVSNQPQHF. The CDR3 nucleotides read TGCGCCAGCAGCCTCGTACGGGTTTCCAATCAGCCCCAGCATTTT.